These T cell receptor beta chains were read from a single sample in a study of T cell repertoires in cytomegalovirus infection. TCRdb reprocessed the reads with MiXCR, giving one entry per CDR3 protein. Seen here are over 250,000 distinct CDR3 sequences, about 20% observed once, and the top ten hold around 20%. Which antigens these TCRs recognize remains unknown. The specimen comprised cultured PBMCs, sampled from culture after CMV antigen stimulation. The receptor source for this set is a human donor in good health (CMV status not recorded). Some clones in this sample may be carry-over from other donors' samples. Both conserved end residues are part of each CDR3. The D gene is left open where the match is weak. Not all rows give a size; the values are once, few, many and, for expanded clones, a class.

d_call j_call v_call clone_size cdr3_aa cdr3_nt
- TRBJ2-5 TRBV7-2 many CASSLAGETQYF TGTGCCAGCAGCTTAGCGGGAGAGACCCAGTACTTC
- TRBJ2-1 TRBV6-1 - CASKLDTIAYNEQFF TGTGCCAGCAAGCTTGATACGATCGCCTACAATGAGCAGTTCTTC
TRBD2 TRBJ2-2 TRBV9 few CASSVEREFGELFF TGTGCCAGCAGCGTGGAGCGGGAGTTCGGGGAGCTGTTTTTT
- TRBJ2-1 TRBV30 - CAFVPSRSYNEQFF TGTGCCTTTGTACCCAGCCGCTCCTACAATGAGCAGTTCTTC
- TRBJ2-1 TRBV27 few CASSLSVRREEQFF TGTGCCAGCAGTTTAAGCGTCCGAAGGGAAGAGCAGTTCTTC
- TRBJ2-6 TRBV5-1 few CASSPRGHVGRANVLTF TGCGCCAGCAGCCCCCGGGGACACGTGGGGAGGGCCAACGTCCTGACTTTC
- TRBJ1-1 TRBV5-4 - CASSNPIGGNTEAFF TGTGCCAGCAGCAACCCCATTGGGGGTAACACTGAAGCTTTCTTT
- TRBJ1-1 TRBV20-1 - CSAMKNTEAFF TGCAGTGCGATGAAGAACACTGAAGCTTTCTTT
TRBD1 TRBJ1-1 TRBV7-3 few CASSLFKNRGRNTEAFF TGTGCCAGCAGCTTATTTAAGAACAGGGGGCGCAACACTGAAGCTTTCTTT
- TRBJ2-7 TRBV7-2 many CASSPGRTQTYEQYF TGTGCCAGCAGCCCAGGCCGGACTCAGACCTACGAGCAGTACTTC
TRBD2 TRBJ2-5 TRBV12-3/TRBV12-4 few CASSPLTSGKGETQYF TGTGCCAGCAGTCCTCTGACTAGCGGGAAGGGGGAGACCCAGTACTTC
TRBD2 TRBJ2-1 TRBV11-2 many CASSPGTSAHNEQFF TGTGCCAGCAGCCCAGGGACTAGCGCCCACAATGAGCAGTTCTTC
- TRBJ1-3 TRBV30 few CAWSTDRRRRNTIYF TGTGCCTGGAGTACCGACAGGCGGCGGAGAAACACCATATATTTT
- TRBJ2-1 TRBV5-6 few CASRKGSNSYNEQFF TGTGCCAGCAGAAAGGGGAGTAATTCCTACAATGAGCAGTTCTTC
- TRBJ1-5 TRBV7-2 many CASSDDLRRPQHF TGTGCCAGCAGCGATGACCTAAGGAGGCCCCAGCATTTT
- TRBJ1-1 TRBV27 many CASRMTVGQNTEAFF TGTGCCAGCAGAATGACCGTCGGCCAGAACACTGAAGCTTTCTTT
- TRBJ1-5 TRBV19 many CASHPGFAVNNQPQHF TGTGCCAGTCACCCGGGGTTCGCAGTAAACAATCAGCCCCAGCATTTT
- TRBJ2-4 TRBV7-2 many CASSTSSGKGQNIQYF TGTGCCAGCAGCACCTCATCGGGGAAAGGGCAAAACATTCAGTACTTC
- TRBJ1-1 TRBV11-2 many CASSSTDF TGTGCCAGCAGCTCTACAGACTTT
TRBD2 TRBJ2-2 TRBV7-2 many CASSLARAGLAGGRRGTGELFF TGTGCCAGCAGCTTAGCGCGGGCCGGACTAGCGGGAGGGCGGCGTGGCACCGGGGAGCTGTTTTTT
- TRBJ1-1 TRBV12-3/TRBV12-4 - CASSFLSYGVYTEAFF TGTGCCAGCAGTTTTCTCTCATATGGGGTGTACACTGAAGCTTTCTTT
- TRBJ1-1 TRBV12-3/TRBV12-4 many CASSKLNTEAFF TGTGCCAGCAGTAAGTTGAACACTGAAGCTTTCTTT
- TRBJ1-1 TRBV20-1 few CSARSGSGNTEAFF TGCAGTGCTAGATCAGGGTCAGGGAACACTGAAGCTTTCTTT
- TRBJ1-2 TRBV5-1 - CASSPMGAGYTF TGCGCCAGCAGCCCGATGGGGGCCGGCTACACCTTC
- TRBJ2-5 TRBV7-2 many CASSFNSGNQETQYF TGTGCCAGCAGCTTCAACTCAGGCAACCAAGAGACCCAGTACTTC